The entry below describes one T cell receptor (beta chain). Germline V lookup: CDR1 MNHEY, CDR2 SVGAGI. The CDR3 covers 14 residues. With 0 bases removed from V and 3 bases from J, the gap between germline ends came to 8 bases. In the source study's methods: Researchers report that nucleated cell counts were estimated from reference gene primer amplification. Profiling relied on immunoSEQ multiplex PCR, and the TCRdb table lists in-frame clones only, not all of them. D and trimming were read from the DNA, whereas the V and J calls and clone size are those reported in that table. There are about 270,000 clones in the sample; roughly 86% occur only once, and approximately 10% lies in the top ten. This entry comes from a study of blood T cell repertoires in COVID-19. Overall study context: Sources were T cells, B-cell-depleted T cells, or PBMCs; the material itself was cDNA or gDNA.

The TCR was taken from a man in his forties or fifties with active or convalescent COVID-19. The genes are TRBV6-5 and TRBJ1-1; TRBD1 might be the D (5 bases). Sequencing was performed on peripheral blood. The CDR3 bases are TGTGCCAGCAGTTACTCGGGGGGTCACACTGAAGCTTTCTTT. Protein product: CASSYSGGHTEAFF.